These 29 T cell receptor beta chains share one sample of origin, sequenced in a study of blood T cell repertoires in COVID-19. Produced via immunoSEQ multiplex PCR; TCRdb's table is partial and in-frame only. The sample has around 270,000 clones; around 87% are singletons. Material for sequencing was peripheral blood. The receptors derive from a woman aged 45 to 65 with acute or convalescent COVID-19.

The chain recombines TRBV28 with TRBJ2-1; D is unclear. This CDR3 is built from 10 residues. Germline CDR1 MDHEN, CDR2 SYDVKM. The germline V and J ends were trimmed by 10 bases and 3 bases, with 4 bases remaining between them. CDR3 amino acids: CATHYNEQFF. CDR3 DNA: TGTGCCACCCACTACAATGAGCAGTTCTTC.

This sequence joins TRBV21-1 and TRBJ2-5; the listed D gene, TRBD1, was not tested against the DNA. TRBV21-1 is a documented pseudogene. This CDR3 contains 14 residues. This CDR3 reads CASAATGAGETQYF. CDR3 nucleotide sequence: TGTGCCAGCGCGGCGACAGGGGCGGGGGAGACCCAGTACTTC.

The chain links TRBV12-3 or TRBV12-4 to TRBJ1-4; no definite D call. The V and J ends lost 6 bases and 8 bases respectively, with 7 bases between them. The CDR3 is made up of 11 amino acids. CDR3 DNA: TGTGCCAGCAGCACGACAGAAAAACTGTTTTTT. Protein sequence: CASSTTEKLFF.

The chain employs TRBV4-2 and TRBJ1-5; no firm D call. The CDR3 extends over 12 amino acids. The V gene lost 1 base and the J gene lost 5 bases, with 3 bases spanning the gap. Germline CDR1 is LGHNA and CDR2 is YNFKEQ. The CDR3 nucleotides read TGTGCCAGCAGCCAAGCGGATCAGCCCCAGCATTTT. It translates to CASSQADQPQHF.

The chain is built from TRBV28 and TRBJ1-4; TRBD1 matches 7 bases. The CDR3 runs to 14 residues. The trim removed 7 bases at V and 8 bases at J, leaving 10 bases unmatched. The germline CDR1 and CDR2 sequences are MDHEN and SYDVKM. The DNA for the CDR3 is TGTGCCAGCAATCACAAGGGGGCGGGAGAAAAACTGTTTTTT. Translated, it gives CASNHKGAGEKLFF.

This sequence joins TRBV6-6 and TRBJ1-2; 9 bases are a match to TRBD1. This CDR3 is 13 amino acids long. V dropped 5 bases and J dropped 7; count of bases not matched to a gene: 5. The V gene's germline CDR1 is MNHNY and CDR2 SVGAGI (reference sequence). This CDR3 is CASSPGTGLGYTF. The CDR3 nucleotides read TGTGCCAGCAGTCCCGGGACAGGGCTTGGCTACACCTTC.

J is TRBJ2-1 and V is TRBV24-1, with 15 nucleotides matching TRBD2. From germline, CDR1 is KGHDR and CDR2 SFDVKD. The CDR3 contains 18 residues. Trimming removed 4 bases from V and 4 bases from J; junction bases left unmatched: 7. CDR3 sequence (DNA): TGTGCCACCAGTGACCCGGGACTAGCGGGAGGAGGTTACAATGAGCAGTTCTTC. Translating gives CATSDPGLAGGGYNEQFF.

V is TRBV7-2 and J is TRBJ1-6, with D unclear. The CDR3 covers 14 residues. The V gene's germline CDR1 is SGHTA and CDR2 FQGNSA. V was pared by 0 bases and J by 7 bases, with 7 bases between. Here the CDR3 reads CASSLAGTNSPLHF. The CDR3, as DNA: TGTGCCAGCAGCTTAGCGGGCACGAATTCACCCCTCCACTTT.

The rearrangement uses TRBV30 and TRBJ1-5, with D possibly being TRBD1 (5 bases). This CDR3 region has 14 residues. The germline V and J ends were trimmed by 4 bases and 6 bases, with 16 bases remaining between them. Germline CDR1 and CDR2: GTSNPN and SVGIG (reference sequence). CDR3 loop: CAWTTGPSGQPQHF. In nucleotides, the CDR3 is TGTGCCTGGACAACAGGCCCTTCGGGTCAGCCCCAGCATTTT.

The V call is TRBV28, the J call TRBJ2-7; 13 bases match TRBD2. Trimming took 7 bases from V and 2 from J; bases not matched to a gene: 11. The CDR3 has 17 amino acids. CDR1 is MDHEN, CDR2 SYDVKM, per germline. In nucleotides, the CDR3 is TGTGCCAGCACTCCTTGGGTGGGGACTAGCGGGACCTACGAGCAGTACTTC. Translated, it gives CASTPWVGTSGTYEQYF.

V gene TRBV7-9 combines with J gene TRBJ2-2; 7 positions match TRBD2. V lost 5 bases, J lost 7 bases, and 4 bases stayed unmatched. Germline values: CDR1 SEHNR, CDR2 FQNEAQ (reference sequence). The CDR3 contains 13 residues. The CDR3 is CASSARTSGELFF. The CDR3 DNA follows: TGTGCCAGCAGCGCCAGGACTAGCGGGGAGCTGTTTTTT.

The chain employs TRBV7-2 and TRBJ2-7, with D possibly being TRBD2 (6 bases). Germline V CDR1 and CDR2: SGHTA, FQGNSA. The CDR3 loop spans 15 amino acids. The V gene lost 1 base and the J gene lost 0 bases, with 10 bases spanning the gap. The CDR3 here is CASSLDGSYSYEQYF. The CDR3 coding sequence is TGTGCCAGCAGCTTAGACGGGAGTTACTCCTACGAGCAGTACTTC.

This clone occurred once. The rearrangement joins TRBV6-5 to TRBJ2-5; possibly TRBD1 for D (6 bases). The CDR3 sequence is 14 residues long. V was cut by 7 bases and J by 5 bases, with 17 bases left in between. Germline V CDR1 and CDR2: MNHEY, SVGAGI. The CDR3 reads CASIRQGNGETQYF. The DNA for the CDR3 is TGTGCCAGCATCCGCCAGGGGAATGGGGAGACCCAGTACTTC.

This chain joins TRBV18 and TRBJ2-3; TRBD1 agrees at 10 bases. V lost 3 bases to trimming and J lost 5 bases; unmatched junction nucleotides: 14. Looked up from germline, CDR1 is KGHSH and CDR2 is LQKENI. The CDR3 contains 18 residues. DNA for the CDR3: TGTGCCAGCTCACCGATCTCCCCTGGACAGGGGGGAGTAGATACGCAGTATTTT. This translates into CASSPISPGQGGVDTQYF. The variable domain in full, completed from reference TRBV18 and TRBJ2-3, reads NAGVMQNPRHLVRRRGQEARLRCSPMKGHSHVYWYRQLPEEGLKFMVYLQKENIIDESGMPKERFSAEFPKEGPSILRIQQVVRGDSAAYFCASSPISPGQGGVDTQYFGPGTRLTVL.

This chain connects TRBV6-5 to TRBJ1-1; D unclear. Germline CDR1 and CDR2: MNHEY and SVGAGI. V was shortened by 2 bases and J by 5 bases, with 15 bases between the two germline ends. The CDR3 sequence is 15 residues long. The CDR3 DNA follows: TGTGCCAGCAGTTACAACGGGGATTGGAGGACTGAAGCTTTCTTT. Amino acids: CASSYNGDWRTEAFF.

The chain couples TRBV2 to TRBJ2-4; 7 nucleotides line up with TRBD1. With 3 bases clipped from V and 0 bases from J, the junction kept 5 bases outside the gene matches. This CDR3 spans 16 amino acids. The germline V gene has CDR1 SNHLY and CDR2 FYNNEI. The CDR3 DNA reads TGTGCCAGCAGTGAGGTGACAGGGATAGCCAAAAACATTCAGTACTTC. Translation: CASSEVTGIAKNIQYF. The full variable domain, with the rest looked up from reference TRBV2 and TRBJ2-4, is EPEVTQTPSHQVTQMGQEVILRCVPISNHLYFYWYRQILGQKVEFLVSFYNNEISEKSEIFDDQFSVERPDGSNFTLKIRSTKLEDSAMYFCASSEVTGIAKNIQYFGAGTRLSVL.

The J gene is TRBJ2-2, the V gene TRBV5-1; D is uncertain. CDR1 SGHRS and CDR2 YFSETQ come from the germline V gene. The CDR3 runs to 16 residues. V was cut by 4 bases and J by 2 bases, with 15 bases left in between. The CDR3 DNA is TGCGCCAGCAGCCCCATCCCTACCCTTAACACCGGGGAGCTGTTTTTT. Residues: CASSPIPTLNTGELFF.

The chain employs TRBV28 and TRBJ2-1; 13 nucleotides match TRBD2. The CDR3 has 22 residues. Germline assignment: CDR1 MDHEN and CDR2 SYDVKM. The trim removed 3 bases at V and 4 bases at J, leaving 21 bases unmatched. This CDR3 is CASSFSFLSIPGLAGKYNEQFF. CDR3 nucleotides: TGTGCCAGCAGTTTCTCTTTCTTGTCTATCCCGGGACTAGCGGGGAAATACAATGAGCAGTTCTTC.

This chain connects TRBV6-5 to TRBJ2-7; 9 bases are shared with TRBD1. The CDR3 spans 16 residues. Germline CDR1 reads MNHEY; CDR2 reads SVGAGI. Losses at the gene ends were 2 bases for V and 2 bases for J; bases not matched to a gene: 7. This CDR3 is CASSYQSGTGPYEQYF. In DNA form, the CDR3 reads TGTGCCAGCAGTTACCAATCCGGGACAGGGCCCTACGAGCAGTACTTC.

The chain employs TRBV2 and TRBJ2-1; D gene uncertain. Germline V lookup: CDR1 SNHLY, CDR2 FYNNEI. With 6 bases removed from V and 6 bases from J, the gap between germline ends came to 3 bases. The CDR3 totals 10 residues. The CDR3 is CASSINEQFF. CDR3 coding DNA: TGTGCCAGCAGCATCAATGAGCAGTTCTTC.

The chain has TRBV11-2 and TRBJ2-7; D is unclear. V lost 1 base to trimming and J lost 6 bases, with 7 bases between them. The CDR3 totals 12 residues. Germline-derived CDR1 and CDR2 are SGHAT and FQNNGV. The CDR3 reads CASSLGALEQYF. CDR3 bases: TGTGCCAGCAGCTTAGGGGCACTCGAGCAGTACTTC. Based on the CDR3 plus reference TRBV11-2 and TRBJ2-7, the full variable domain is EAGVAQSPRYKIIEKRQSVAFWCNPISGHATLYWYQQILGQGPKLLIQFQNNGVVDDSQLPKDRFSAERLKGVDSTLKIQPAKLEDSAVYLCASSLGALEQYFGPGTRLTVT.

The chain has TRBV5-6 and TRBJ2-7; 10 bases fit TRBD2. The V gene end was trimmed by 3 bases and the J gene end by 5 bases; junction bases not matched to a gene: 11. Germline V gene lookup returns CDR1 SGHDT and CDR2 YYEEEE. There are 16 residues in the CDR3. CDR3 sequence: CASSSAGLLAGDEQYF. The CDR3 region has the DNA TGTGCCAGCAGCTCTGCAGGGCTTCTAGCGGGAGACGAGCAGTACTTC.

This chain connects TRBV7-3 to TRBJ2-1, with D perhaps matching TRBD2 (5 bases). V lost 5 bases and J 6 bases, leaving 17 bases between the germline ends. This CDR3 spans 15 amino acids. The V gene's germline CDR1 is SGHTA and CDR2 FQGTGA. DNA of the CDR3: TGTGCCAGCAGCCCAAACCGAGGGAGTATCAATGAGCAGTTCTTC. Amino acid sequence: CASSPNRGSINEQFF.

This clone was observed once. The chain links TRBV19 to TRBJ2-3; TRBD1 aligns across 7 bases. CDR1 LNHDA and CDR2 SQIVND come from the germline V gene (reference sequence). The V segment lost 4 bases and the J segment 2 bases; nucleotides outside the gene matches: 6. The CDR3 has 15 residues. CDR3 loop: CASSTDRVYTDTQYF. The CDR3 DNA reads TGTGCCAGTAGTACAGACAGGGTCTACACAGATACGCAGTATTTT.

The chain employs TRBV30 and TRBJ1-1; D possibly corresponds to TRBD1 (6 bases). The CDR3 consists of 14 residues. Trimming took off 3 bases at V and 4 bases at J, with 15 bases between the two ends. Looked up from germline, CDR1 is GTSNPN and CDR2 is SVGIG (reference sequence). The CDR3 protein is CAWRVGGLFTEAFF. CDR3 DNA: TGTGCCTGGAGGGTGGGGGGGCTATTCACTGAAGCTTTCTTT.

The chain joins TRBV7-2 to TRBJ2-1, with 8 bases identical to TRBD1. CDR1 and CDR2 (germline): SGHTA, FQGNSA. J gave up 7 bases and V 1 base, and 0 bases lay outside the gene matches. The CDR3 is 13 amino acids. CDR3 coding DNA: TGTGCCAGCAGCTTAGGGACAGGGAATGAGCAGTTCTTC. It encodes CASSLGTGNEQFF.

CDR3 residues: CASSPEGTGALFTEAFF. The CDR3, as DNA: TGTGCCAGCTCACCCGAAGGGACAGGGGCTTTATTCACTGAAGCTTTCTTT. The chain is built from TRBV18 and TRBJ1-1; TRBD1 matches at 10 bases. The CDR3 covers 17 residues. From germline, CDR1 is KGHSH and CDR2 LQKENI. Trimming removed 3 bases from V and 4 bases from J; junction bases left unmatched: 11.

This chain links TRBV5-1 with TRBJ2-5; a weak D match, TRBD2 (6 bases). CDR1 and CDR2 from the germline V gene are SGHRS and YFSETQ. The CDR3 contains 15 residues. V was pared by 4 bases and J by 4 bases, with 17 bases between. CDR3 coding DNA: TGCGCCAGCAGCCCCGGACTAACTCGTGGAGAGACCCAGTACTTC. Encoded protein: CASSPGLTRGETQYF.

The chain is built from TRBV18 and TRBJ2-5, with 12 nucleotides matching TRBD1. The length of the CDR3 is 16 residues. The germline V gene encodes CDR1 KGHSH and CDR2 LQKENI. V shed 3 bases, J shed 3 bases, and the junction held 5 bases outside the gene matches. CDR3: CASSPIGTGGEETQYF. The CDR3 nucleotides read TGTGCCAGCTCACCGATCGGGACAGGGGGCGAAGAGACCCAGTACTTC.